The 16 T cell receptor beta chains presented below share a single source sample, sequenced in a study of blood T cell repertoires in COVID-19. TCRdb's table, derived via immunoSEQ multiplex PCR, lists solely in-frame clones and lacks some. The sample yields under 250,000 clones, approximately 81% seen once. Sequenced: peripheral blood. The origin of the receptors is a woman of 80 years or more with acute or convalescent COVID-19.

J is TRBJ1-4 and V is TRBV4-1; perhaps TRBD1 as D (5 bases). V lost 7 bases and J 3 bases, leaving 15 bases between the germline ends. The CDR3 contains 15 residues. Germline-derived CDR1 and CDR2 are MGHRA and YSYEKL. The CDR3 here is CASMGGPRANEKLFF. The CDR3 nucleotides read TGCGCCAGCATGGGAGGGCCCAGGGCTAATGAAAAACTGTTTTTT.

This chain links TRBV28 with TRBJ2-7; 16 positions match TRBD2. CDR3 length equals 16 residues. Germline V CDR1 and CDR2: MDHEN, SYDVKM. Trimming at V came to 5 bases and at J to 0 bases, leaving 1 base not matched to a gene. CDR3 bases: TGTGCCAGCAGTGGGACTAGCGGGAGGGTCTCCTACGAGCAGTACTTC. Protein: CASSGTSGRVSYEQYF.

The chain couples TRBV2 to TRBJ1-2, with D possibly being TRBD1 (5 bases). Trimming cost V 8 bases and J 6 bases, with 16 bases left between them. This CDR3 contains 13 residues. Looked up from germline, CDR1 is SNHLY and CDR2 is FYNNEI. The CDR3 sequence is CASSLGGRNGYTF. The CDR3, as DNA: TGTGCCAGCTCCTTGGGGGGTCGAAATGGCTACACCTTC. The full variable domain, rest sourced from reference TRBV2 and TRBJ1-2, is EPEVTQTPSHQVTQMGQEVILRCVPISNHLYFYWYRQILGQKVEFLVSFYNNEISEKSEIFDDQFSVERPDGSNFTLKIRSTKLEDSAMYFCASSLGGRNGYTFGSGTRLTVV.

The V and J genes are TRBV6-5 and TRBJ1-4; weak D call: TRBD1 (5 bases). The CDR3 contains 14 residues. CDR1 is MNHEY, CDR2 SVGAGI, per germline. Trimming pared 4 bases from V and 0 bases from J, leaving 6 bases between. The CDR3 reads CASSSQATNEKLFF. For the CDR3, the DNA is TGTGCCAGCAGTTCACAGGCAACTAATGAAAAACTGTTTTTT.

The table lists this clone with a few counts. V is TRBV27 and J is TRBJ1-1, with a possible D match to TRBD1 (6 bases). Germline CDR1 reads MNHEY; CDR2 reads SMNVEV (reference sequence). The CDR3 has 15 amino acids. The ends were cut back, 5 bases at V and 4 bases at J, with 17 bases in the middle. CDR3 region: CASSNNREGGTEAFF. The CDR3, as DNA: TGTGCCAGCAGTAACAACAGGGAGGGGGGCACTGAAGCTTTCTTT.

The chain carries TRBV19 and TRBJ2-4, with 7 bases lining up with TRBD1. Germline CDR1 reads LNHDA; CDR2 reads SQIVND (reference sequence). The CDR3 runs 14 residues. V dropped 0 bases and J dropped 6; count of bases not matched to a gene: 2. CDR3 nucleotide sequence: TGTGCCAGTAGTATAGATAGGGACAGAAACATTCAGTACTTC. Protein sequence: CASSIDRDRNIQYF.

The chain uses TRBV5-1 and TRBJ2-5, with 9 bases lining up with TRBD1. Germline CDR1 is SGHRS and CDR2 is YFSETQ. The CDR3 spans 15 residues. Trimming cost V 6 bases and J 2 bases; bases outside gene matches: 8. The CDR3 loop reads CASTITGTGQETQYF. The CDR3 DNA sequence: TGCGCCAGCACTATTACCGGGACAGGGCAAGAGACCCAGTACTTC.

This clone came up once. The V gene is TRBV19, the J gene TRBJ2-7; 10 bases fit TRBD1. Germline V CDR1 and CDR2: LNHDA, SQIVND (reference sequence). CDR3 length: 14 amino acids. The J segment lost 2 bases and the V segment lost 5 bases, leaving 3 bases of the junction unmatched. Here the CDR3 DNA reads TGTGCCAGTAGTCAGGGACAGGGGACCTACGAGCAGTACTTC. Amino acids: CASSQGQGTYEQYF.

This sequence joins TRBV15 and TRBJ2-7; 8 bases are a match to TRBD2. CDR1 LNHNV and CDR2 YYDKDF come from the germline V gene (reference sequence). The V and J ends lost 1 base and 5 bases, in that order; junction bases with no gene match: 16. This CDR3 spans 18 amino acids. The CDR3 is CATSRVRSSGNPLDEQYF. The CDR3 nucleotides read TGTGCCACCAGCAGAGTTCGGAGTAGCGGGAACCCATTGGACGAGCAGTACTTC. The whole variable domain, filled in from reference TRBV15 and TRBJ2-7, reads DAMVIQNPRYQVTQFGKPVTLSCSQTLNHNVMYWYQQKSSQAPKLLFHYYDKDFNNEADTPDNFQSRRPNTSFCFLDIRSPGLGDTAMYLCATSRVRSSGNPLDEQYFGPGTRLTVT.

The V gene is TRBV4-1, the J gene TRBJ1-1, with TRBD1 matching over 7 bases. J was trimmed by 2 bases and V by 4 bases; bases with no gene match: 10. Germline loops: CDR1 MGHRA, CDR2 YSYEKL. The CDR3 length is 16 residues. CDR3 sequence (DNA): TGCGCCAGCAGCCTAATGCCCGGACAGGCCAACACTGAAGCTTTCTTT. Translating gives CASSLMPGQANTEAFF.

The chain has TRBV3-1 (or the pseudogene TRBV3-2) and TRBJ1-6; TRBD1 agrees at 9 bases. J was trimmed by 11 bases and V by 5 bases; bases with no gene match: 7. Germline CDR1 LGHDT, CDR2 YNNKEL (reference sequence). The CDR3 length is 14 residues. This CDR3 reads CASSIRDRAAPLHF. DNA for the CDR3: TGTGCCAGCAGCATCCGGGACAGGGCGGCACCCCTCCACTTT.

V is TRBV7-2 and J is TRBJ1-2; D might be TRBD1 (6 bases). Germline loops: CDR1 SGHTA, CDR2 FQGNSA. Trimming took off 5 bases at V and 4 bases at J, with 17 bases between the two ends. The CDR3 is 15 amino acids. This chain's CDR3 is CASSPYRERSYGYTF. CDR3 sequence (DNA): TGTGCCAGCAGCCCCTACAGGGAACGGAGCTATGGCTACACCTTC. The variable domain in full, with the rest retrieved from reference TRBV7-2 and TRBJ1-2, is GAGVSQSPSNKVTEKGKDVELRCDPISGHTALYWYRQSLGQGLEFLIYFQGNSAPDKSGLPSDRFSAERTGGSVSTLTIQRTQQEDSAVYLCASSPYRERSYGYTFGSGTRLTVV.

This sequence joins TRBV5-4 and TRBJ1-4; tentatively, D is TRBD1 (5 bases). Trimming removed 2 bases from V and 6 bases from J, with 11 bases in between. Germline V gene sequence: CDR1 SGHNT, CDR2 YYREEE (reference sequence). There are 14 residues in the CDR3. The chain's CDR3 is CASSFRPGDEKLFF. DNA for the CDR3: TGTGCCAGCAGCTTTCGTCCGGGGGATGAAAAACTGTTTTTT.

The chain's CDR3 is CASSEGLGSGAYAFF. In DNA, the CDR3 is TGTGCCAGCAGTGAAGGGCTAGGCTCAGGGGCGTACGCTTTCTTT. The chain recombines TRBV25-1 with TRBJ1-1, with D possibly TRBD1 on 6 matching bases. The CDR3 is made up of 15 amino acids. V was pared by 2 bases and J by 11 bases, with 21 bases between. CDR1 is MGHDK and CDR2 is SYGVNS in the germline V gene.

This chain connects TRBV5-1 to TRBJ2-5; 10 bases are a match to TRBD1. The CDR3 is made up of 14 amino acids. V was clipped by 4 bases and J by 5 bases; unmatched bases: 5. From germline, CDR1 is SGHRS and CDR2 YFSETQ. The CDR3 region has the DNA TGCGCCAGCAGCATGGGACAGGGGAGGGAGACCCAGTACTTC. This translates into CASSMGQGRETQYF.

The chain combines TRBV5-5 with TRBJ2-7, with unresolved D. Germline lookup yields CDR1 SGHKS and CDR2 YYEKEE (reference sequence). V lost 4 bases to trimming and J lost 4 bases, with 15 bases between them. The CDR3 is made up of 14 amino acids. CDR3 region: CASSPPAAFYEQYF. The CDR3 DNA sequence: TGTGCCAGCAGCCCTCCTGCGGCTTTTTACGAGCAGTACTTC.